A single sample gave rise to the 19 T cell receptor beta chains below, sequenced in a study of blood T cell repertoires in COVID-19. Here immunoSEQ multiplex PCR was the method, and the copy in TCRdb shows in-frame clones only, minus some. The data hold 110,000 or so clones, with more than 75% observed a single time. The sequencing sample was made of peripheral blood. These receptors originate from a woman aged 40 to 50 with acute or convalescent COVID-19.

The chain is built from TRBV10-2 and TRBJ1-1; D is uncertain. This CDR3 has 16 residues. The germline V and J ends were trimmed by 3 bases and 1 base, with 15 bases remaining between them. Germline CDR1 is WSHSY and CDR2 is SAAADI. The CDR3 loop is CASSDRSGSRNTEAFF. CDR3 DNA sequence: TGCGCCAGCAGTGACCGGTCCGGTTCACGGAACACTGAAGCTTTCTTT.

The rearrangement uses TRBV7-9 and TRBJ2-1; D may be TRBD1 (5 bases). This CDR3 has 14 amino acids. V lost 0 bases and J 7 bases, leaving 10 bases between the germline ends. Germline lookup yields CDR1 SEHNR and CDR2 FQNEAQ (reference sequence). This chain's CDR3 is CASSLAGLPNEQFF. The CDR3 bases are TGTGCCAGCAGCTTAGCGGGGCTCCCTAATGAGCAGTTCTTC.

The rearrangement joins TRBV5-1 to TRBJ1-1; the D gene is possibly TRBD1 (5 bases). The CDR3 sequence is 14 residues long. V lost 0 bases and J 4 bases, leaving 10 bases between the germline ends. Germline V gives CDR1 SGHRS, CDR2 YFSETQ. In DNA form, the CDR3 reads TGCGCCAGCAGCTTGGCCAACGGGGGCACTGAAGCTTTCTTT. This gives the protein CASSLANGGTEAFF.

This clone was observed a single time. The CDR3 loop reads CASSPTSENTGELFF. The DNA of the CDR3 is TGCGCCAGCTCCCCAACTAGCGAGAACACCGGGGAGCTGTTTTTT. V usage is TRBV5-1 and J usage is TRBJ2-2, with 7 bases matching TRBD2. The CDR3 loop spans 15 amino acids. V shed 7 bases and J 1 base; nucleotides not matched to a gene: 7. Germline-derived CDR1 and CDR2 are SGHRS and YFSETQ.

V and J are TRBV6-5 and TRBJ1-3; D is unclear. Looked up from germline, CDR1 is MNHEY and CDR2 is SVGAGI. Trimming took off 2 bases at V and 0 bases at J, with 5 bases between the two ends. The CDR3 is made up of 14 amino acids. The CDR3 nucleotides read TGTGCCAGCAGTTACGTGAGCTCTGGAAACACCATATATTTT. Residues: CASSYVSSGNTIYF.

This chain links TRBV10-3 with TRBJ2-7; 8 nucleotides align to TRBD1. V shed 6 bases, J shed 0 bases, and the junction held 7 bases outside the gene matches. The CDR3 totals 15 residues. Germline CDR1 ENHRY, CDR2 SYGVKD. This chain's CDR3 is CAIRADRDNSYEQYF. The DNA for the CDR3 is TGTGCCATCAGAGCGGACAGGGACAACTCCTACGAGCAGTACTTC.

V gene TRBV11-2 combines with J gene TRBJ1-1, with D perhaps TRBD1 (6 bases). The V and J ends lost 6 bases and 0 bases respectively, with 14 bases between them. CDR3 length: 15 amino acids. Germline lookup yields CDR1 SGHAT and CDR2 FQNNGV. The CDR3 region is CASRRPGVMNTEAFF. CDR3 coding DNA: TGTGCCAGCAGGCGTCCAGGGGTTATGAACACTGAAGCTTTCTTT.

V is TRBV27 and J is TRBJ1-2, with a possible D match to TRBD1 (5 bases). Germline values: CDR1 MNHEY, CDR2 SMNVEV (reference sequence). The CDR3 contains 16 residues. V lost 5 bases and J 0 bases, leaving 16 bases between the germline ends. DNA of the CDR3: TGTGCCAGCAGTGGACACGGACGACCAGCTAACTATGGCTACACCTTC. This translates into CASSGHGRPANYGYTF.

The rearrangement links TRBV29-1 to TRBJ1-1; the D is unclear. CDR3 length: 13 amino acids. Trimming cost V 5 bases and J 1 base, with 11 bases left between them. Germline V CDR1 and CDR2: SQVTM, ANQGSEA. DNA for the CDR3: TGCAGCGTTCCGTGGCCCACGAACACTGAAGCTTTCTTT. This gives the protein CSVPWPTNTEAFF.

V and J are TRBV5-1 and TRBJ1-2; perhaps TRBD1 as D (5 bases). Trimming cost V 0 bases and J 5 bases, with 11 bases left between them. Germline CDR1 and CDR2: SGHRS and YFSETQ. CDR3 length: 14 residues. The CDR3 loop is CASSLEGALYGYTF. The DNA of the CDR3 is TGCGCCAGCAGCTTGGAAGGGGCCCTTTATGGCTACACCTTC.

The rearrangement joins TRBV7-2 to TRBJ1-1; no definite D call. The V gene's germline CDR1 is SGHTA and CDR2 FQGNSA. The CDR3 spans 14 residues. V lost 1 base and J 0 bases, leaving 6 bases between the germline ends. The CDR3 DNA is TGTGCCAGCAGCTTAGTTAACATGAACACTGAAGCTTTCTTT. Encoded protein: CASSLVNMNTEAFF.

In DNA, the CDR3 is TGTGCCAGACAAAGCAATCAGCCCCAGCATTTT. Protein sequence: CARQSNQPQHF. The rearrangement links TRBV21-1 to TRBJ1-5; TRBD1 is taken as the D call from the table, unchecked against the DNA. TRBV21-1 is a documented pseudogene. This CDR3 is built from 11 residues.

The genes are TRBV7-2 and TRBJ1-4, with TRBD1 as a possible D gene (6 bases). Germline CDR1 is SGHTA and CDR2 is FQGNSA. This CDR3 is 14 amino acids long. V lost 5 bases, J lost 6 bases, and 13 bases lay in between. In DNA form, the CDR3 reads TGTGCCAGCAGCCTACAGGGAGGGGATGAAAAACTGTTTTTT. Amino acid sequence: CASSLQGGDEKLFF.

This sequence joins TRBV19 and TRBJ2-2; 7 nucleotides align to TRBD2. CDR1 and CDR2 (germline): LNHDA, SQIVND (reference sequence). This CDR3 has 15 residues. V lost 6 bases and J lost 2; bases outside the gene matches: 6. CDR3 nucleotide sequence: TGTGCCAGTAGGCCGACTAGCCATAACACCGGGGAGCTGTTTTTT. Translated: CASRPTSHNTGELFF.

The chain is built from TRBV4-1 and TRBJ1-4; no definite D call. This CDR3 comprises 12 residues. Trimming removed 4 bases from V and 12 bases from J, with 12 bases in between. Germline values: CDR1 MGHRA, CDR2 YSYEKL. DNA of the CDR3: TGCGCCAGCAGCCGCAGACCGGAGGAACTGTTTTTT. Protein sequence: CASSRRPEELFF.

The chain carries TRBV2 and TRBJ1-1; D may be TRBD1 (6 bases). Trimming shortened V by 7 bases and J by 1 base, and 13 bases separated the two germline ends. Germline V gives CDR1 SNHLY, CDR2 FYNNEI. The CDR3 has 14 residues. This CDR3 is CASKLGGKNTEAFF. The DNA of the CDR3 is TGTGCCAGCAAGTTAGGGGGTAAGAACACTGAAGCTTTCTTT.

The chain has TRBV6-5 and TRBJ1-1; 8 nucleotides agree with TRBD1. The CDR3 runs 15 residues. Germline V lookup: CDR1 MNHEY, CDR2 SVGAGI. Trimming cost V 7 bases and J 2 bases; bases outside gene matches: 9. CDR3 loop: CASKVWAGGNTEAFF. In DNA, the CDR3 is TGTGCCAGCAAGGTGTGGGCAGGGGGCAACACTGAAGCTTTCTTT.

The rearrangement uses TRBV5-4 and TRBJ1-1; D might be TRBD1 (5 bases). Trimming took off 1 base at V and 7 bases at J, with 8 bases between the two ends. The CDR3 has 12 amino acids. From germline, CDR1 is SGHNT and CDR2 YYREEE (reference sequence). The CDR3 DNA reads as TGTGCCAGCAGCTTGTGGGGGGATGAAGCTTTCTTT. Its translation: CASSLWGDEAFF. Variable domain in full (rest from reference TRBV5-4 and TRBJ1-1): ETGVTQSPTHLIKTRGQQVTLRCSSQSGHNTVSWYQQALGQGPQFIFQYYREEENGRGNFPPRFSGLQFPNYSSELNVNALELDDSALYLCASSLWGDEAFFGQGTRLTVV.

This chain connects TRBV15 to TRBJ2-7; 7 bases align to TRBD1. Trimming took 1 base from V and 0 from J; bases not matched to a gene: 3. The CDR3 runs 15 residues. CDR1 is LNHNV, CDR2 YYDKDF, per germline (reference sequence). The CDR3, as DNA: TGTGCCACCAGCAGAGGTCGGGACAGCTCCTACGAGCAGTACTTC. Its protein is CATSRGRDSSYEQYF.